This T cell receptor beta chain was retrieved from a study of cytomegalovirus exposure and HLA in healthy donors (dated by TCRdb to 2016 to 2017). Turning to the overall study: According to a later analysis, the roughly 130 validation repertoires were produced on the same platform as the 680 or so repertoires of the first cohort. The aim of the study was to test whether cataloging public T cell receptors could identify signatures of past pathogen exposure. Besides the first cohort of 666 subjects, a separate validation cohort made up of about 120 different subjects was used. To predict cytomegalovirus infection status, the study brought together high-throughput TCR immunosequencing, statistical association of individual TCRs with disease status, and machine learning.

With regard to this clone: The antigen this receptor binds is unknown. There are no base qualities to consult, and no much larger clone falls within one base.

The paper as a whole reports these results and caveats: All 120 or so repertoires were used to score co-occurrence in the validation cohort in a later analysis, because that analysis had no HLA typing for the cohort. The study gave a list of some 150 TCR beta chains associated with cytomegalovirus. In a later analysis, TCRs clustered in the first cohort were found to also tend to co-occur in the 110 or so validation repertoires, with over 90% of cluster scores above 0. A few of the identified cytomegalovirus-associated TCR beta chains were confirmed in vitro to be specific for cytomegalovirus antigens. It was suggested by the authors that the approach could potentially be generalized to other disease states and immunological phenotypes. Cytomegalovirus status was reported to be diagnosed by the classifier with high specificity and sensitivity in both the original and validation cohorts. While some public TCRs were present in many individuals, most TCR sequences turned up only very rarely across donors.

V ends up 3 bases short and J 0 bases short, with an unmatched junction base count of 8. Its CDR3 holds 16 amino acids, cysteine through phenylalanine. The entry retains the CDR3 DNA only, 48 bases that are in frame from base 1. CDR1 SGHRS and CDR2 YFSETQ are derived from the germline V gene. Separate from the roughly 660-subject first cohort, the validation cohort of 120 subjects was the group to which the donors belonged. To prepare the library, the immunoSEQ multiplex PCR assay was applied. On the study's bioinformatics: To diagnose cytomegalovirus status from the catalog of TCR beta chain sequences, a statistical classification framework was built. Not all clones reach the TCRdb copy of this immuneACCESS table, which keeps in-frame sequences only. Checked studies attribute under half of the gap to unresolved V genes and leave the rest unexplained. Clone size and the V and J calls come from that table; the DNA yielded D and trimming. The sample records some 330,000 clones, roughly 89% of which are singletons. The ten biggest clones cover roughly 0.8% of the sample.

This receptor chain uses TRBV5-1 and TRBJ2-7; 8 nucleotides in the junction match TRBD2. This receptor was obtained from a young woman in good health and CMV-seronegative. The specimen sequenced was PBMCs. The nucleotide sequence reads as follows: TGCGCCAGCAGCTCGCGGCGGACTAGCCTCTCCTACGAGCAGTACTTC. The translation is CASSSRRTSLSYEQYF.